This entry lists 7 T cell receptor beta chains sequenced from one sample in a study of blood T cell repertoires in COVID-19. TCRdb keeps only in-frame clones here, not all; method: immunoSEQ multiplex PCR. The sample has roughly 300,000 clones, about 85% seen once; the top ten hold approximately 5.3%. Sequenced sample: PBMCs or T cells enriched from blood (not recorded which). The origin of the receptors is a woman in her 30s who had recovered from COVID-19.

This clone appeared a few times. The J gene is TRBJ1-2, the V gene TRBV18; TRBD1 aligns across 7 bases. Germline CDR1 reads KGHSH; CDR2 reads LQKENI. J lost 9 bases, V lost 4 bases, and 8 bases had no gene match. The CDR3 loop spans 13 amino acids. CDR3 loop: CASSQGTDSRYTF. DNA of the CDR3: TGTGCCAGCTCACAAGGGACAGACAGTCGCTACACCTTC. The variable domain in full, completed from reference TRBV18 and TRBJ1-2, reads NAGVMQNPRHLVRRRGQEARLRCSPMKGHSHVYWYRQLPEEGLKFMVYLQKENIIDESGMPKERFSAEFPKEGPSILRIQQVVRGDSAAYFCASSQGTDSRYTFGSGTRLTVV.

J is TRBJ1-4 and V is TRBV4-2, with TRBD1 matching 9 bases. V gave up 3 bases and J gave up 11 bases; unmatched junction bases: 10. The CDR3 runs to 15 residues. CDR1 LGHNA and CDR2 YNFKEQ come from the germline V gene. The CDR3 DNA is TGTGCCAGCAGCCAGGTGCCGGGACAGGGTGGGAAACTGTTTTTT. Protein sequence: CASSQVPGQGGKLFF.

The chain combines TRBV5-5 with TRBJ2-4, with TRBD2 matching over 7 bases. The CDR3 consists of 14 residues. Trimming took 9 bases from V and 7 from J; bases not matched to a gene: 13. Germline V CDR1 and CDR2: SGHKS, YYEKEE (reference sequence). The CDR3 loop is CATSLGGINNIQYF. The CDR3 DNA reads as TGTGCCACCTCACTGGGAGGGATCAACAACATTCAGTACTTC.

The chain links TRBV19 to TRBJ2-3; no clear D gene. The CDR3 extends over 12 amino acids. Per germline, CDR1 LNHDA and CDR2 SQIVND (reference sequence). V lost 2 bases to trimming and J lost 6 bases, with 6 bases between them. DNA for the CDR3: TGTGCCAGTAGTATACGCCGGGATACGCAGTATTTT. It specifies CASSIRRDTQYF.

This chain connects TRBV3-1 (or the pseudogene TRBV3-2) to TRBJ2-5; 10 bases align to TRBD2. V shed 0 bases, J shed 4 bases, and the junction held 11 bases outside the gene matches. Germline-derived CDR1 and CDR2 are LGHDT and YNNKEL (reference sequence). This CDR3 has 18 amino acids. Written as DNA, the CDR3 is TGTGCCAGCAGCCAAGAGGGAGTACTAGCGGGGTCCCCAGAGACCCAGTACTTC. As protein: CASSQEGVLAGSPETQYF.

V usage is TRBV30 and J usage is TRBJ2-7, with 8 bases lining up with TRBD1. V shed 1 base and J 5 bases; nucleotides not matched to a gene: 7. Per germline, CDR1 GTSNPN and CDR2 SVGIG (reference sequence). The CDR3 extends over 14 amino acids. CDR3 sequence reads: CAWSAGQGFDEQYF. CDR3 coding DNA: TGTGCCTGGAGTGCCGGACAGGGTTTTGACGAGCAGTACTTC.

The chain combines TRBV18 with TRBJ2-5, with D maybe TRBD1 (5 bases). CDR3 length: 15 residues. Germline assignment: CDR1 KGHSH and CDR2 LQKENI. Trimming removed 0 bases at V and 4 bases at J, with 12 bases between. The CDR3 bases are TGTGCCAGCTCACCACCGGGGCGCTGGAGAGAGACCCAGTACTTC. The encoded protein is CASSPPGRWRETQYF.